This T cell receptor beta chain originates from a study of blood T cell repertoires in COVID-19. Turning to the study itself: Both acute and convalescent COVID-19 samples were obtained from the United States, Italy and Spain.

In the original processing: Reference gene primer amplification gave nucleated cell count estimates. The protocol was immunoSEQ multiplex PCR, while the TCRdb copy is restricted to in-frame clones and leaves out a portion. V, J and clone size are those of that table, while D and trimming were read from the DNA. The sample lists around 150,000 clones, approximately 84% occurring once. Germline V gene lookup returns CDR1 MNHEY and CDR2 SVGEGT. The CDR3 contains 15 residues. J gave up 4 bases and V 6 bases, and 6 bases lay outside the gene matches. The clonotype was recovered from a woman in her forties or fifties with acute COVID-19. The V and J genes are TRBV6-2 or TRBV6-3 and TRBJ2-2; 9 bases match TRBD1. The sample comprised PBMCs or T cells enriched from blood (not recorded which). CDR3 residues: CASSTDRGSTGELFF. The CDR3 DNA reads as TGTGCCAGCAGCACCGACAGGGGGAGCACCGGGGAGCTGTTTTTT.